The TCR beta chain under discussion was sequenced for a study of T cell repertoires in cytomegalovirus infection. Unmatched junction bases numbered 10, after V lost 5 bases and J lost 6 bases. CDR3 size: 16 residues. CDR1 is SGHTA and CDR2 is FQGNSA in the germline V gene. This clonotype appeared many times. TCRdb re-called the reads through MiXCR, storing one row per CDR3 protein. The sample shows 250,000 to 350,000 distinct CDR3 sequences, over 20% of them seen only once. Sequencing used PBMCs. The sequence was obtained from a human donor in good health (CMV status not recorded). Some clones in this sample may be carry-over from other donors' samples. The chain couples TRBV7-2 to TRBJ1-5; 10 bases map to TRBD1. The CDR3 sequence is CASSPQTGGSGQPQHF. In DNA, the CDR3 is TGTGCCAGCAGCCCTCAGACAGGGGGCTCGGGTCAGCCCCAGCATTTT.